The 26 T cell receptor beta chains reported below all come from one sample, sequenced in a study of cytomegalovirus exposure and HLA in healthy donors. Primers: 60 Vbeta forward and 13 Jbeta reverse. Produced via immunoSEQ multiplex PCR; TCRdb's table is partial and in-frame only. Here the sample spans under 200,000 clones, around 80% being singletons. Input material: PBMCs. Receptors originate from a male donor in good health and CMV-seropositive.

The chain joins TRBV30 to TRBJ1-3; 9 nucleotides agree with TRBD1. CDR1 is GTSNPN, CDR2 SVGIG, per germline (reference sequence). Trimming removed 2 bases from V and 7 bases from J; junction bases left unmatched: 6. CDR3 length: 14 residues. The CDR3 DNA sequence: TGTGCCTGGAGTACGGGACAGGGCGTGAACACCATATATTTT. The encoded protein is CAWSTGQGVNTIYF.

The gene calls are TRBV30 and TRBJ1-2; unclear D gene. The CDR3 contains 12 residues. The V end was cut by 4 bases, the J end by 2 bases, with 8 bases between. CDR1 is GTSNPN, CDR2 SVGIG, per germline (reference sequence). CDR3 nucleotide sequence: TGTGCCTGGAATTGGGAGAACTATGGCTACACCTTC. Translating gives CAWNWENYGYTF.

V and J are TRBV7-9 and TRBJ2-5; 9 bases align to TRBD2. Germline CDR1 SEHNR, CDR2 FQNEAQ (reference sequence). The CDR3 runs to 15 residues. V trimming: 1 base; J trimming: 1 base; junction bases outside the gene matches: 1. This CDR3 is CASSLGLAVQETQYF. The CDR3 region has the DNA TGTGCCAGCAGCTTAGGACTAGCGGTCCAAGAGACCCAGTACTTC.

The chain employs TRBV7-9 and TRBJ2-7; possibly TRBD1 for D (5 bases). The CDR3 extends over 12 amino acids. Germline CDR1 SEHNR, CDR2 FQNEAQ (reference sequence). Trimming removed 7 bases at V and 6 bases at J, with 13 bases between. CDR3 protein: CASMTVLGEQYF. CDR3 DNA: TGTGCCAGCATGACAGTTTTGGGCGAGCAGTACTTC.

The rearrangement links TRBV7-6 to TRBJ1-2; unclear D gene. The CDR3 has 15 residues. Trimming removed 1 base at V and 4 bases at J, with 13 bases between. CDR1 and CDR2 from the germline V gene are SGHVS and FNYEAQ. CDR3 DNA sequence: TGTGCCAGCAGCTTAGACCCGGGGATGATCTATGGCTACACCTTC. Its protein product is CASSLDPGMIYGYTF.

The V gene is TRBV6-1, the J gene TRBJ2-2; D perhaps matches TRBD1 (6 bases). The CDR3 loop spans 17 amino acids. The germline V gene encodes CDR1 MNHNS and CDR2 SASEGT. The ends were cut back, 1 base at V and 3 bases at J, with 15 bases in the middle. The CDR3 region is CASSEVADRIYTGELFF. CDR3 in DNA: TGTGCCAGCAGTGAAGTGGCCGACAGGATTTACACCGGGGAGCTGTTTTTT.

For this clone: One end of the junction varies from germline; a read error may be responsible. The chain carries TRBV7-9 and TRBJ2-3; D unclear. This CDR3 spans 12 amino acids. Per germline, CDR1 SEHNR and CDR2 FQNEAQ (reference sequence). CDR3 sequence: CSSSPRMDTQYF. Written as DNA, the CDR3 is TGTTCCAGCAGCCCCAGGATGGATACGCAGTATTTT.

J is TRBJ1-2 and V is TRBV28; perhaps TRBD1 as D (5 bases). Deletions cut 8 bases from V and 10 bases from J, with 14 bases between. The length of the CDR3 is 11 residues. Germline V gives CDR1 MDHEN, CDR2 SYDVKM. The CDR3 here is CASGAGHLYTF. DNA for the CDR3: TGTGCCAGCGGGGCCGGGCACCTCTACACCTTC.

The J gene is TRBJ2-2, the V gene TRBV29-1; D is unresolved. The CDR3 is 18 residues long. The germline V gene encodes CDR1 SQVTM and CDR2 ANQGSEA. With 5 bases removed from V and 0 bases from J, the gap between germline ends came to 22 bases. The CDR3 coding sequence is TGCAGCGTTTTCGCCCCGGGTGAGACGATGCCGAACACCGGGGAGCTGTTTTTT. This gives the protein CSVFAPGETMPNTGELFF.

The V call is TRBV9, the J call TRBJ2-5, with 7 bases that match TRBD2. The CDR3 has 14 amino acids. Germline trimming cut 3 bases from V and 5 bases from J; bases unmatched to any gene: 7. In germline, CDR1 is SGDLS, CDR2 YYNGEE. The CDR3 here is CASSETSRGETQYF. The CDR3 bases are TGTGCCAGCAGCGAGACTAGCCGGGGGGAGACCCAGTACTTC.

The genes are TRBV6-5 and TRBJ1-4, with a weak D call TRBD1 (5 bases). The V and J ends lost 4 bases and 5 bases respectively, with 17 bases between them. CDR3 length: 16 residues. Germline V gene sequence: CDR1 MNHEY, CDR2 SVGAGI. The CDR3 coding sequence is TGTGCCAGCAGTTTCCTGCAGGGCCCCGGAAATGAAAAACTGTTTTTT. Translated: CASSFLQGPGNEKLFF.

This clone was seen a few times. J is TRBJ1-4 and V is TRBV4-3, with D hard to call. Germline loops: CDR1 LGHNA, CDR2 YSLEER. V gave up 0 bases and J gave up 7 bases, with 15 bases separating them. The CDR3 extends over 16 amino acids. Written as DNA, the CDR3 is TGCGCCAGCAGCCAAGAAAGCCACCCGGCGGCTGAAAAACTGTTTTTT. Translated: CASSQESHPAAEKLFF.

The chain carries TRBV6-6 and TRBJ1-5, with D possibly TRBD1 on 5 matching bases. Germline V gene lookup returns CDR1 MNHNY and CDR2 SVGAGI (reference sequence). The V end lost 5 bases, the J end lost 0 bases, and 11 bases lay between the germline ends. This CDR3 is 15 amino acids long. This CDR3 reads CASSQRQHSNQPQHF. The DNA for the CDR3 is TGTGCCAGCAGTCAACGACAGCATAGCAATCAGCCCCAGCATTTT.

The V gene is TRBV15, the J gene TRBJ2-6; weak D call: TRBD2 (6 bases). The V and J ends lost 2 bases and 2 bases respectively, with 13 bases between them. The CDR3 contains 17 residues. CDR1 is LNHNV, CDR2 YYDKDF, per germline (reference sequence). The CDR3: CATSRSLGEAGANVLTF. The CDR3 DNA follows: TGTGCCACCAGCAGATCACTAGGGGAGGCTGGGGCCAACGTCCTGACTTTC.

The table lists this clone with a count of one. CDR3 sequence reads: CATSNVGVSGANVLTF. In DNA form, the CDR3 reads TGTGCCACCAGTAATGTCGGAGTCTCTGGGGCCAACGTCCTGACTTTC. The rearrangement links TRBV15 to TRBJ2-6; D gene ambiguous. CDR3 size: 16 residues. The V gene's germline CDR1 is LNHNV and CDR2 YYDKDF (reference sequence). V was clipped by 6 bases and J by 0 bases, with 12 bases between them. The whole variable domain, filled in from reference TRBV15 and TRBJ2-6, reads DAMVIQNPRYQVTQFGKPVTLSCSQTLNHNVMYWYQQKSSQAPKLLFHYYDKDFNNEADTPDNFQSRRPNTSFCFLDIRSPGLGDTAMYLCATSNVGVSGANVLTFGAGSRLTVL.

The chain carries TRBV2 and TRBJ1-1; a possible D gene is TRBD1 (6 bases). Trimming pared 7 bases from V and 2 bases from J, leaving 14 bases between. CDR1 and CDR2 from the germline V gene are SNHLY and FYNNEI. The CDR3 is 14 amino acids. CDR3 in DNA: TGTGCCAGCAATTACCGACAGGCTAACACTGAAGCTTTCTTT. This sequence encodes CASNYRQANTEAFF. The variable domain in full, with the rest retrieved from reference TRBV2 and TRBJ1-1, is EPEVTQTPSHQVTQMGQEVILRCVPISNHLYFYWYRQILGQKVEFLVSFYNNEISEKSEIFDDQFSVERPDGSNFTLKIRSTKLEDSAMYFCASNYRQANTEAFFGQGTRLTVV.

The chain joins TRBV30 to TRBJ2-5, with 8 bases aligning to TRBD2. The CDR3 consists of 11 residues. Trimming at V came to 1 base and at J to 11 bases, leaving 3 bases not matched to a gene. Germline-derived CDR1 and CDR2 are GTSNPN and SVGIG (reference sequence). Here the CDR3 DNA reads TGTGCCTGGAGTGCCGGGGGGGAGCAGTACTTC. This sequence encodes CAWSAGGEQYF.

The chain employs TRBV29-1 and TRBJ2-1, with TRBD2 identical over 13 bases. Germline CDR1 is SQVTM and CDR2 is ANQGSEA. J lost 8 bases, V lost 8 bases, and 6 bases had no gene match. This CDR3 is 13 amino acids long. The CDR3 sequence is CSSGTSGTYEQFF. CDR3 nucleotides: TGCAGCTCCGGGACTAGCGGGACCTATGAGCAGTTCTTC.

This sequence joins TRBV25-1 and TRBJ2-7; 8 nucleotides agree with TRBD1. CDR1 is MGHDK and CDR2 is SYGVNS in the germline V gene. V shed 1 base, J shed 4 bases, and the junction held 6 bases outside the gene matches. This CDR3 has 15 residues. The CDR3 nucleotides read TGTGCCAGCAGTGAATTCAACAGGGGGAGATACGAGCAGTACTTC. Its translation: CASSEFNRGRYEQYF.

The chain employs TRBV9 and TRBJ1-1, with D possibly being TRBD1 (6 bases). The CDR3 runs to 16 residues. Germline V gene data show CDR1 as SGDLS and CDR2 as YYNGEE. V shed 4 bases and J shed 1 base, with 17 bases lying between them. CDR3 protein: CASSPLLTGTNTEAFF. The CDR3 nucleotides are TGTGCCAGCAGCCCCCTGTTAACAGGGACGAACACTGAAGCTTTCTTT.

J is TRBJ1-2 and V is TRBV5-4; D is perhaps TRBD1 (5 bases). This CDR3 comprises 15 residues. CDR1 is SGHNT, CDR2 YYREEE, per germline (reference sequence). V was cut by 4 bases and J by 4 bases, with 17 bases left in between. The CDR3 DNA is TGTGCCAGCAGCAGTGACAGAAGATTCCCCTATGGCTACACCTTC. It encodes CASSSDRRFPYGYTF. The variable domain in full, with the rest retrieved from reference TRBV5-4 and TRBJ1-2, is ETGVTQSPTHLIKTRGQQVTLRCSSQSGHNTVSWYQQALGQGPQFIFQYYREEENGRGNFPPRFSGLQFPNYSSELNVNALELDDSALYLCASSSDRRFPYGYTFGSGTRLTVV.

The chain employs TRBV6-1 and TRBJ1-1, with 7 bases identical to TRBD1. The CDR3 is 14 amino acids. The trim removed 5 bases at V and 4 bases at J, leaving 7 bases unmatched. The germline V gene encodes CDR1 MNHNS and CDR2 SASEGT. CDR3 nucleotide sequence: TGTGCCAGCAGTCCAACAGGGGTTCGCACTGAAGCTTTCTTT. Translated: CASSPTGVRTEAFF.

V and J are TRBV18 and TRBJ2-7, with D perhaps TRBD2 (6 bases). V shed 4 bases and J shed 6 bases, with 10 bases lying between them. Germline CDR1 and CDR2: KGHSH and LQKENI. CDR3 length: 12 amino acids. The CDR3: CASSLLAGEQYF. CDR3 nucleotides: TGTGCCAGCTCACTACTAGCTGGCGAGCAGTACTTC.

The CDR3 spells CASSVSGAQETQYF. As DNA, the CDR3 is TGTGCCAGCAGCGTATCAGGGGCCCAAGAGACCCAGTACTTC. V gene TRBV9 combines with J gene TRBJ2-5, with a tentative D call TRBD1 (6 bases). The CDR3 totals 14 residues. Germline V gene sequence: CDR1 SGDLS, CDR2 YYNGEE. The V gene lost 1 base and the J gene lost 1 base, with 8 bases spanning the gap.

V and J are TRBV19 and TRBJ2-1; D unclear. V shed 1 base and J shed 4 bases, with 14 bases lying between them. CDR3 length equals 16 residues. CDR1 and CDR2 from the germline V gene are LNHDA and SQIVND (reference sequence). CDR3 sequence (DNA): TGTGCCAGTAGTATAGGCCTTAGACTCCTTTACAATGAGCAGTTCTTC. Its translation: CASSIGLRLLYNEQFF.

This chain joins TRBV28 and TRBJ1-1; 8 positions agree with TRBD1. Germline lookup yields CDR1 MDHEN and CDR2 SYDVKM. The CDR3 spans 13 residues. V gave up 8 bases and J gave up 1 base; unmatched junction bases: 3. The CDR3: CASPGQENTEAFF. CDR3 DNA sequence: TGTGCCAGCCCGGGACAGGAGAACACTGAAGCTTTCTTT.